A single sample is the source of the 5 T cell receptor beta chains below, sequenced in a study of a mutant IDH1 vaccine in newly diagnosed glioma (dated by TCRdb to the early 2020s). Taken with the paper, the label for time point translates to: week 5, during vaccination. Each vaccine dose, consisting of 300 ug of a 20-mer mutant IDH1 peptide in Montanide, was administered subcutaneously with topical imiquimod. No cognate antigen is known for these TCRs. Library creation used the immunoSEQ multiplex PCR assay. TCRdb carries this immuneACCESS record with in-frame sequences only. Its versions omit some clonotypes, under half of them owing to an unresolved V gene in the studies checked, with the rest unexplained. For this sample the table gives roughly 62,000 clones, of which approximately 79% were detected only once. The ten largest clones represent about 7% of the sample. The sample consisted of PBMCs, taken from a glioma patient whose treatment included an IDH1 peptide vaccine. These TCRs come from a woman aged 45-65 years with glioma.

The chain is built from TRBV5-1 and TRBJ1-1; 9 bases are shared with TRBD1. J was trimmed by 5 bases and V by 4 bases; bases with no gene match: 12. Per germline, CDR1 SGHRS and CDR2 YFSETQ. This CDR3 comprises 16 residues. The CDR3 DNA sequence: TGCGCCAGCAGCGCCTCTCTGGGACAGGGAAGGACTGAAGCTTTCTTT. The encoded protein is CASSASLGQGRTEAFF.

V usage is TRBV7-2 and J usage is TRBJ2-6; a possible D gene is TRBD1 (6 bases). Trimming took 3 bases from V and 3 from J, leaving 9 bases between them. Germline V CDR1 and CDR2: SGHTA, FQGNSA. The CDR3 length is 15 residues. CDR3 DNA sequence: TGTGCCAGCAGCTTCAGAGGGGGTGGGGCCAACGTCCTGACTTTC. This encodes CASSFRGGGANVLTF.

The chain links TRBV6-5 to TRBJ1-4; no definite D call. There are 13 residues in the CDR3. Germline loops: CDR1 MNHEY, CDR2 SVGAGI. The V and J ends lost 6 bases and 14 bases respectively, with 19 bases between them. CDR3 sequence reads: CASSTRANYALFF. The CDR3 DNA reads as TGTGCCAGCAGCACGAGGGCGAACTACGCTCTGTTTTTT.

CDR3 loop: CASSLRTVGGAFF. CDR3 DNA sequence: TGTGCCAGCAGCTTAAGGACAGTGGGTGGGGCTTTCTTT. This chain links TRBV13 with TRBJ1-1; D perhaps matches TRBD1 (6 bases). This CDR3 comprises 13 residues. CDR1 PRHDT and CDR2 FYEKMQ come from the germline V gene (reference sequence). V lost 2 bases and J lost 11, with 15 bases in between.

This rearrangement joins TRBV27 to TRBJ1-1, with 7 bases identical to TRBD1. Germline trimming cut 6 bases from V and 10 bases from J; bases unmatched to any gene: 14. This CDR3 is built from 14 residues. Germline CDR1 is MNHEY and CDR2 is SMNVEV (reference sequence). CDR3 sequence reads: CASSVSGQAKVAFF. CDR3 DNA sequence: TGTGCCAGCAGCGTTTCCGGACAGGCTAAGGTAGCTTTCTTT.